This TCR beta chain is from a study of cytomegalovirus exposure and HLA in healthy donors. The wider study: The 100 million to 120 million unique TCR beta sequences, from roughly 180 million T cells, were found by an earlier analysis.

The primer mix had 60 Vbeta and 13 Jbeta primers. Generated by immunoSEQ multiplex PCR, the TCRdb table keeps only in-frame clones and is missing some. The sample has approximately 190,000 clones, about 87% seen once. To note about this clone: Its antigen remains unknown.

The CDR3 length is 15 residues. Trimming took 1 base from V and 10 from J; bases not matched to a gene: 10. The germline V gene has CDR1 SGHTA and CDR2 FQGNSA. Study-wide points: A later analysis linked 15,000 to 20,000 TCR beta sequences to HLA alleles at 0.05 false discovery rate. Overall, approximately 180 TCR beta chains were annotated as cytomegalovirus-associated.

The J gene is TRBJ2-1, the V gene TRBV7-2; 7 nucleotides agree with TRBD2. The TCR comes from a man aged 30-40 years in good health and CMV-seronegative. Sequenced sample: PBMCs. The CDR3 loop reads CASSLEASGDGEQFF. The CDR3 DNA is TGTGCCAGCAGCTTAGAGGCTAGCGGAGACGGAGAGCAGTTCTTC. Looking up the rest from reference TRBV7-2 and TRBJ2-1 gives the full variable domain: GAGVSQSPSNKVTEKGKDVELRCDPISGHTALYWYRQSLGQGLEFLIYFQGNSAPDKSGLPSDRFSAERTGGSVSTLTIQRTQQEDSAVYLCASSLEASGDGEQFFGPGTRLTVL.